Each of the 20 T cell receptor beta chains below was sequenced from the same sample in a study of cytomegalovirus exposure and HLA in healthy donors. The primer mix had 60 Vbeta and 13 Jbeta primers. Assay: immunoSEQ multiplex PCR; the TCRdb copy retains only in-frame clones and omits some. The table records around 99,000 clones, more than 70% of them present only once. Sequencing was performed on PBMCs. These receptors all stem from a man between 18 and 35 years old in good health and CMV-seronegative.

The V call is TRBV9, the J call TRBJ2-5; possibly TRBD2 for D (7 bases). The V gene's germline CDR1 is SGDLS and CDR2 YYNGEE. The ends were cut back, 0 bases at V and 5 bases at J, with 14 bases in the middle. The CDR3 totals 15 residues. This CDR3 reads CASSVEGGERETQYF. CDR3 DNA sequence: TGTGCCAGCAGCGTAGAGGGGGGGGAACGGGAGACCCAGTACTTC.

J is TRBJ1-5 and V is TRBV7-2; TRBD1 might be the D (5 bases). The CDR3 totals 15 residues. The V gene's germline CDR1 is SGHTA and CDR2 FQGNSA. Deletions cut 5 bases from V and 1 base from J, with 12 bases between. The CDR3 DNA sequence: TGTGCCAGCAGCCAAGGTAGACAGAGCAATCAGCCCCAGCATTTT. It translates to CASSQGRQSNQPQHF.

The DNA of the CDR3 is TGTGCCAGCAACCGGGACAGAACATACGAGCAGTACTTC. Translation gives CASNRDRTYEQYF. V gene TRBV6-1 combines with J gene TRBJ2-7; 7 bases are shared with TRBD1. V lost 7 bases, J lost 4 bases, and 7 bases stayed unmatched. The germline gives CDR1 MNHNS, CDR2 SASEGT. The CDR3 has 13 residues.

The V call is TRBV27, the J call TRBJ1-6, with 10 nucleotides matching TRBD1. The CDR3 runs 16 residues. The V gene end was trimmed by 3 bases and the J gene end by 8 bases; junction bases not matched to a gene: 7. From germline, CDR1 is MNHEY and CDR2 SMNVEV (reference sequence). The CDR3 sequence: CASSFLRQGADSPLHF. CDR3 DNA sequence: TGTGCCAGCAGTTTCCTAAGACAGGGGGCGGATTCACCCCTCCACTTT.

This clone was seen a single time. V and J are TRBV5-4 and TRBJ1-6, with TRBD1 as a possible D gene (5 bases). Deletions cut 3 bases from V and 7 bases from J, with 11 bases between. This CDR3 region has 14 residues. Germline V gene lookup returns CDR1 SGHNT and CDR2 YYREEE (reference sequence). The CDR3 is CASSSPGGNSPLHF. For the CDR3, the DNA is TGTGCCAGCAGCTCCCCGGGGGGAAATTCACCCCTCCACTTT.

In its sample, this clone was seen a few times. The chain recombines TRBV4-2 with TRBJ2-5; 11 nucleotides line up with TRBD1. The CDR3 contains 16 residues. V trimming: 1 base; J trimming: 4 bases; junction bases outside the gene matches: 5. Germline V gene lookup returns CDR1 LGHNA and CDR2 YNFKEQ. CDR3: CASSQARTGGSETQYF. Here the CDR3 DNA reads TGTGCCAGCAGCCAAGCGCGGACAGGGGGCTCAGAGACCCAGTACTTC.

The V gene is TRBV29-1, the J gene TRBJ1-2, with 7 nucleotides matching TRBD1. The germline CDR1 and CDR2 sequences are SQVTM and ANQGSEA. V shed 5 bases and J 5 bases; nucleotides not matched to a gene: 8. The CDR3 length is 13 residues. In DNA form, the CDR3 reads TGCAGCGTTCCCTTAACGACAGGGTATGGCTACACCTTC. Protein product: CSVPLTTGYGYTF.

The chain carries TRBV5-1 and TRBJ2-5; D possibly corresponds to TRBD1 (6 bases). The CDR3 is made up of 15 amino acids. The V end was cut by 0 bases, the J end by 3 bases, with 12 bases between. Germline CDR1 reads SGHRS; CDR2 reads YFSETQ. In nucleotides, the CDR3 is TGCGCCAGCAGCTTGGGGTCTCGGACAGAAGAGACCCAGTACTTC. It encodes CASSLGSRTEETQYF.

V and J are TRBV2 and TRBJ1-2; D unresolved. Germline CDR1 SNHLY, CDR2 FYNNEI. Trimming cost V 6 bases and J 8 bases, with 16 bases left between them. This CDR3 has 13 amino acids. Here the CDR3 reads CASSQNLDSGYTF. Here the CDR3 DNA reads TGTGCCAGCAGCCAAAATCTGGACTCGGGCTACACCTTC.

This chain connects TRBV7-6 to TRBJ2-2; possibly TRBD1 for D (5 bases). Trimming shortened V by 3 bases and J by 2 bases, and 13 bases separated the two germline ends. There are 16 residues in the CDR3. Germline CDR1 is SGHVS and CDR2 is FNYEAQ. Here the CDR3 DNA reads TGTGCCAGCAGCTTGAGTTGGCAGGGCAACACCGGGGAGCTGTTTTTT. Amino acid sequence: CASSLSWQGNTGELFF.

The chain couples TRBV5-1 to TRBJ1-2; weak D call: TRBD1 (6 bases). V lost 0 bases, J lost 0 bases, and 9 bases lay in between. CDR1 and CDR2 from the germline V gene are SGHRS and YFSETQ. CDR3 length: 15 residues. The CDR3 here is CASSLGAGANYGYTF. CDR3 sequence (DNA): TGCGCCAGCAGCTTGGGGGCAGGGGCTAACTATGGCTACACCTTC. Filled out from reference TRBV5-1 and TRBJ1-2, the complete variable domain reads KAGVTQTPRYLIKTRGQQVTLSCSPISGHRSVSWYQQTPGQGLQFLFEYFSETQRNKGNFPGRFSGRQFSNSRSEMNVSTLELGDSALYLCASSLGAGANYGYTFGSGTRLTVV.

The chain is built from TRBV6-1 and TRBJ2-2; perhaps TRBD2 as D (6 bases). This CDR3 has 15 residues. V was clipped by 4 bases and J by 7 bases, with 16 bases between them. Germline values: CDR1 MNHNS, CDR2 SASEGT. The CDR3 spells CASSVGGILVGELFF. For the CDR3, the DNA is TGTGCCAGCAGTGTAGGAGGGATCCTGGTCGGGGAGCTGTTTTTT.

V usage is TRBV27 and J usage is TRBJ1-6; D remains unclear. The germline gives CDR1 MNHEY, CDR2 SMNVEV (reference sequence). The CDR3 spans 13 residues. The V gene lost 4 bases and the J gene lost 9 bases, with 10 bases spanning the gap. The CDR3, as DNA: TGTGCCAGCAGTTCAGCGGGTCTTTCACCCCTCCACTTT. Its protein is CASSSAGLSPLHF.

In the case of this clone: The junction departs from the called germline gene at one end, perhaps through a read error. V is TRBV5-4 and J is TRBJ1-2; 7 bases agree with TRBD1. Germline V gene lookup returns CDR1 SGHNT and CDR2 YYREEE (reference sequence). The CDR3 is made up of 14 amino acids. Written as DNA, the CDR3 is TGTGCCAGCAGTCCCAAGACAGGGTACTATGGCTACCCCTTC. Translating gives CASSPKTGYYGYPF.

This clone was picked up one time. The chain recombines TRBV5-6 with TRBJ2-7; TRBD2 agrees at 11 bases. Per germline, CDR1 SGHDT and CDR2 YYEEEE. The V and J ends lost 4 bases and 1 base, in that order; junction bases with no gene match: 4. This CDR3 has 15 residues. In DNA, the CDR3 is TGTGCCAGCAGCACTAGCGGGGGAGGGTCCTACGAGCAGTACTTC. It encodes CASSTSGGGSYEQYF.

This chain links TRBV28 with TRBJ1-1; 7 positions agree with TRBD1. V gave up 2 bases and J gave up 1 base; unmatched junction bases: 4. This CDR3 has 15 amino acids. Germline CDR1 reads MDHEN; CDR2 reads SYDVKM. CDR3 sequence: CASSLRQGGNTEAFF. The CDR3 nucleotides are TGTGCCAGCAGTTTACGGCAGGGGGGGAACACTGAAGCTTTCTTT.

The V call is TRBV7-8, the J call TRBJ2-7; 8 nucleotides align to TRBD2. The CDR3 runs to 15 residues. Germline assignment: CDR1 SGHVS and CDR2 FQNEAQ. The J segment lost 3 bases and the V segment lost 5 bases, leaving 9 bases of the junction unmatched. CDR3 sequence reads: CASSPRSGVNYEQYF. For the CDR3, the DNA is TGTGCCAGCAGCCCCCGTAGCGGGGTCAACTACGAGCAGTACTTC.

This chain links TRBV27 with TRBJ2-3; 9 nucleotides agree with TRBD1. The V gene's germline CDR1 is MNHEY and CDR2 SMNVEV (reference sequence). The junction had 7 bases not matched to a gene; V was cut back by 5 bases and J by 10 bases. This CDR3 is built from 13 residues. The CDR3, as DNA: TGTGCCAGCAGTCGGGGACAGGGAAGGCCGCAGTATTTT. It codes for CASSRGQGRPQYF.

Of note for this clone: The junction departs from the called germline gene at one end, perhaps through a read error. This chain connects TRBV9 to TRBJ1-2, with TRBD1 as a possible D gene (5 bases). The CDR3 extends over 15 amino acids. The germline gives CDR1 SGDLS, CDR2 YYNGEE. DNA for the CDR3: TGTGCCAGCAGCGGAGGGGACCAGTCATCGCGGGGCTACCCCTTC. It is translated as CASSGGDQSSRGYPF.

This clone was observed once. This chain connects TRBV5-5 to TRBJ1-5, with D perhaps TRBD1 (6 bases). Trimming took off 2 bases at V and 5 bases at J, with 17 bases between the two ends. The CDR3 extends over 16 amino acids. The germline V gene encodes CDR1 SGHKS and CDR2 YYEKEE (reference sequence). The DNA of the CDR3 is TGTGCCAGCAGCTTCTCGATTTGGACAGATCATCAGCCCCAGCATTTT. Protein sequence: CASSFSIWTDHQPQHF.